This T cell receptor (beta chain) came from a study of blood T cell repertoires in COVID-19. About the study: Both acute and convalescent COVID-19 samples were obtained from the United States, Italy and Spain.

Profiled with immunoSEQ multiplex PCR; TCRdb holds only in-frame clones, not every one. Of some 100,000 clones listed, roughly 85% were seen once; the top ten hold approximately 2.5%. Per germline, CDR1 LNHNV and CDR2 YYDKDF (reference sequence). Trimming left V 0 bases short and J 3 bases short, with 12 bases between. The CDR3 has 17 amino acids. J is TRBJ2-6 and V is TRBV15, with a tentative D call TRBD2 (7 bases). The sequence came from a woman between 45 and 65 years old who had recovered from COVID-19. Sequences were obtained from PBMCs or T cells enriched from blood (not recorded which). The CDR3 is CATSRDRGAFGANVLTF. Here the CDR3 DNA reads TGTGCCACCAGCAGAGATCGGGGGGCTTTTGGGGCCAACGTCCTGACTTTC.